The 25 T cell receptor beta chains given below trace back to one sample, sequenced in a study of T cell responses to AZD1222 COVID-19 vaccine. Data came from immunoSEQ multiplex PCR; TCRdb stores just in-frame clones and leaves some out. The table lists about 130,000 clones, approximately 86% of them singletons. The source was peripheral blood, collected on day 0 of AZD1222 vaccination. The receptors come from an adult in good health.

This rearrangement joins TRBV29-1 to TRBJ1-2, with 7 bases matching TRBD1. CDR1 SQVTM and CDR2 ANQGSEA come from the germline V gene. Losses at the gene ends were 2 bases for V and 4 bases for J; bases not matched to a gene: 10. CDR3 length: 15 amino acids. CDR3 sequence reads: CSVENKGSGGYGYTF. For the CDR3, the DNA is TGCAGCGTTGAAAACAAGGGGTCAGGGGGCTATGGCTACACCTTC. The whole variable domain, remainder taken from reference TRBV29-1 and TRBJ1-2, is SAVISQKPSRDICQRGTSLTIQCQVDSQVTMMFWYRQQPGQSLTLIATANQGSEATYESGFVIDKFPISRPNLTFSTLTVSNMSPEDSSIYLCSVENKGSGGYGYTFGSGTRLTVV.

This clone has a handful of counts. The chain uses TRBV19 and TRBJ1-4; D remains ambiguous. This CDR3 has 15 residues. Germline loops: CDR1 LNHDA, CDR2 SQIVND (reference sequence). The V and J ends lost 6 bases and 2 bases respectively, with 13 bases between them. As DNA, the CDR3 is TGTGCCAGTAGACCCCCCCGGGCTACTAATGAAAAACTGTTTTTT. The encoded protein is CASRPPRATNEKLFF.

The V call is TRBV3-1 (or the pseudogene TRBV3-2), the J call TRBJ2-1; 7 bases align to TRBD2. The V gene end was trimmed by 4 bases and the J gene end by 7 bases; junction bases not matched to a gene: 16. Per the germline V gene, CDR1 is LGHDT and CDR2 is YNNKEL (reference sequence). The CDR3 length is 17 residues. The CDR3 bases are TGTGCCAGCAGCCTCCTCGGGACTACCCTCTCGGGGAATGAGCAGTTCTTC. It is translated as CASSLLGTTLSGNEQFF.

V usage is TRBV14 and J usage is TRBJ1-1; D not certain. V was clipped by 3 bases and J by 0 bases, with 8 bases between them. The CDR3 runs to 14 residues. CDR1 and CDR2 from the germline V gene are SGHDN and FVKESK. CDR3 nucleotide sequence: TGTGCCAGCAGCCAGGTCGTTATGAACACTGAAGCTTTCTTT. It yields the protein CASSQVVMNTEAFF.

The V and J genes are TRBV12-5 and TRBJ2-1; 7 bases are a match to TRBD1. Germline V gene lookup returns CDR1 LGHNT and CDR2 FRNRAP. The V segment lost 6 bases and the J segment 3 bases; nucleotides outside the gene matches: 8. The CDR3 covers 15 residues. For the CDR3, the DNA is TGTGCTAGTGGCCCAGGACAGGTGGGCTACAATGAGCAGTTCTTC. This sequence encodes CASGPGQVGYNEQFF.

The chain is built from TRBV25-1 and TRBJ1-5, with 8 nucleotides matching TRBD1. The CDR3 contains 15 residues. The germline V gene encodes CDR1 MGHDK and CDR2 SYGVNS. J lost 2 bases, V lost 6 bases, and 6 bases had no gene match. CDR3: CASRGQGVGNQPQHF. Written as DNA, the CDR3 is TGTGCCAGCAGAGGACAGGGTGTGGGCAATCAGCCCCAGCATTTT.

The V and J genes are TRBV3-1 (or the pseudogene TRBV3-2) and TRBJ2-5; a weak D match, TRBD2 (6 bases). Trimming removed 9 bases at V and 0 bases at J, with 8 bases between. The CDR3 spans 12 residues. Germline V gives CDR1 LGHDT, CDR2 YNNKEL (reference sequence). Written as DNA, the CDR3 is TGTGCCAGTGGACTAAACCAAGAGACCCAGTACTTC. This gives the protein CASGLNQETQYF.

J is TRBJ2-7 and V is TRBV28; D not certain. Germline assignment: CDR1 MDHEN and CDR2 SYDVKM. The V and J ends lost 4 bases and 7 bases respectively, with 17 bases between them. There are 14 residues in the CDR3. CDR3 coding DNA: TGTGCCAGCAGTTCCGGGTGGGTTAGTTCTGAGCAGTACTTC. Its translation: CASSSGWVSSEQYF.

The gene calls are TRBV18 and TRBJ1-6; D unclear. The CDR3 runs to 14 residues. Trimming cost V 0 bases and J 7 bases, with 7 bases left between them. Germline V gene sequence: CDR1 KGHSH, CDR2 LQKENI. CDR3 in amino acids: CASSPPEVNSPLHF. CDR3 nucleotide sequence: TGTGCCAGCTCACCACCGGAGGTAAATTCACCCCTCCACTTT.

The V and J genes are TRBV3-1 (or the pseudogene TRBV3-2) and TRBJ2-1, with D perhaps TRBD1 or TRBD2 (5 bases each). CDR1 is LGHDT and CDR2 is YNNKEL in the germline V gene (reference sequence). The CDR3 runs to 15 residues. Trimming removed 0 bases at V and 7 bases at J, with 13 bases between. As DNA, the CDR3 is TGTGCCAGCAGCCAAGAGGGACCCCGGGGTAATGAGCAGTTCTTC. It yields the protein CASSQEGPRGNEQFF.

The CDR3 loop is CASSPGQGLAFF. For the CDR3, the DNA is TGTGCCAGCAGCCCCGGACAGGGGTTGGCTTTCTTT. V and J are TRBV7-8 and TRBJ1-1; 9 positions agree with TRBD1. V was clipped by 5 bases and J by 11 bases; unmatched bases: 6. Per germline, CDR1 SGHVS and CDR2 FQNEAQ. The CDR3 totals 12 residues.

This clone was seen just once. The chain is built from TRBV28 and TRBJ1-1; 8 nucleotides agree with TRBD1. The germline gives CDR1 MDHEN, CDR2 SYDVKM. V lost 6 bases and J lost 5; bases outside the gene matches: 5. This CDR3 has 13 amino acids. The CDR3 coding sequence is TGTGCCAGCAGGGTAAACAGGGGGACTGAAGCTTTCTTT. Residues: CASRVNRGTEAFF.

The chain uses TRBV9 and TRBJ1-4; 10 nucleotides align to TRBD1. The V and J ends lost 1 base and 5 bases, in that order; junction bases with no gene match: 2. Germline V gives CDR1 SGDLS, CDR2 YYNGEE. The CDR3 totals 15 residues. The CDR3 sequence is CASSVSGQGNEKLFF. As DNA, the CDR3 is TGTGCCAGCAGCGTATCGGGACAGGGGAATGAAAAACTGTTTTTT. Variable domain in full (rest from reference TRBV9 and TRBJ1-4): DSGVTQTPKHLITATGQRVTLRCSPRSGDLSVYWYQQSLDQGLQFLIQYYNGEERAKGNILERFSAQQFPDLHSELNLSSLELGDSALYFCASSVSGQGNEKLFFGSGTQLSVL.

The CDR3 loop reads CASSNRGQPQHF. The CDR3 nucleotides read TGTGCCAGCAGCAACAGGGGTCAGCCCCAGCATTTT. V gene TRBV12-3 or TRBV12-4 combines with J gene TRBJ1-5; 7 bases are a match to TRBD1. The CDR3 is 12 amino acids. V was pared by 6 bases and J by 6 bases, with 2 bases of the junction left unmatched.

The gene calls are TRBV4-1 and TRBJ2-3; 7 bases are shared with TRBD1. The CDR3 extends over 14 amino acids. The V and J ends lost 4 bases and 5 bases, in that order; junction bases with no gene match: 6. Per germline, CDR1 MGHRA and CDR2 YSYEKL. The CDR3 DNA follows: TGCGCCAGCAGCCGAACGGGACAGATAGATACGCAGTATTTT. Its protein product is CASSRTGQIDTQYF.

This sequence joins TRBV5-6 and TRBJ2-2; D not certain. CDR1 and CDR2 (germline): SGHDT, YYEEEE. Trimming removed 0 bases from V and 7 bases from J, with 4 bases in between. This CDR3 is built from 12 residues. Here the CDR3 reads CASSLGGGELFF. Written as DNA, the CDR3 is TGTGCCAGCAGCTTGGGCGGCGGGGAGCTGTTTTTT.

The CDR3: CASSLQGAGNQPQHF. For the CDR3, the DNA is TGTGCCAGTAGTCTCCAGGGGGCAGGAAATCAGCCCCAGCATTTT. V is TRBV19 and J is TRBJ1-5, with 8 bases matching TRBD1. This CDR3 has 15 residues. Losses at the gene ends were 5 bases for V and 4 bases for J; bases not matched to a gene: 7. Germline V gene data show CDR1 as LNHDA and CDR2 as SQIVND (reference sequence). Combining the CDR3 with reference TRBV19 and TRBJ1-5 gives the whole variable domain DGGITQSPKYLFRKEGQNVTLSCEQNLNHDAMYWYRQDPGQGLRLIYYSQIVNDFQKGDIAEGYSVSREKKESFPLTVTSAQKNPTAFYLCASSLQGAGNQPQHFGDGTRLSIL.

The rearrangement uses TRBV19 and TRBJ1-2, with D tentatively TRBD1 (6 bases). The V end was cut by 9 bases, the J end by 7 bases, with 30 bases between. The CDR3 consists of 17 residues. The germline CDR1 and CDR2 sequences are LNHDA and SQIVND (reference sequence). CDR3 residues: CASTLPGTTTGDGGYTF. CDR3 DNA: TGTGCCAGCACCTTACCCGGGACCACGACAGGCGATGGTGGCTACACCTTC. The complete variable domain, with remaining parts taken from reference TRBV19 and TRBJ1-2, reads DGGITQSPKYLFRKEGQNVTLSCEQNLNHDAMYWYRQDPGQGLRLIYYSQIVNDFQKGDIAEGYSVSREKKESFPLTVTSAQKNPTAFYLCASTLPGTTTGDGGYTFGSGTRLTVV.

The gene calls are TRBV28 and TRBJ1-1; 10 nucleotides line up with TRBD1. Germline assignment: CDR1 MDHEN and CDR2 SYDVKM. Trimming took 2 bases from V and 3 from J; bases not matched to a gene: 9. There are 17 residues in the CDR3. The CDR3 reads CASSLLTRGTGDTEAFF. CDR3 coding DNA: TGTGCCAGCAGTTTACTAACTCGGGGGACAGGGGACACTGAAGCTTTCTTT. The whole variable domain, remainder taken from reference TRBV28 and TRBJ1-1, is DVKVTQSSRYLVKRTGEKVFLECVQDMDHENMFWYRQDPGLGLRLIYFSYDVKMKEKGDIPEGYSVSREKKERFSLILESASTNQTSMYLCASSLLTRGTGDTEAFFGQGTRLTVV.

The V call is TRBV28, the J call TRBJ1-1; D is undetermined. The ends were cut back, 5 bases at V and 1 base at J, with 11 bases in the middle. The CDR3 runs to 14 residues. The germline V gene has CDR1 MDHEN and CDR2 SYDVKM. CDR3 nucleotides: TGTGCCAGCAGTCTCTCCGATCGGAACACTGAAGCTTTCTTT. This sequence encodes CASSLSDRNTEAFF.

The chain links TRBV5-1 to TRBJ1-1; TRBD1 matches 8 bases. Germline assignment: CDR1 SGHRS and CDR2 YFSETQ. The CDR3 has 16 residues. J was trimmed by 1 base and V by 0 bases; bases with no gene match: 5. The CDR3 protein is CASSLAGQGRNTEAFF. CDR3 coding DNA: TGCGCCAGCAGCTTGGCCGGACAGGGAAGGAACACTGAAGCTTTCTTT.

The V call is TRBV30, the J call TRBJ2-3; D tentatively fits TRBD1 or TRBD2 (5 bases each). Trimming cost V 0 bases and J 7 bases, with 14 bases left between them. Per germline, CDR1 GTSNPN and CDR2 SVGIG (reference sequence). This CDR3 is 14 amino acids long. CDR3 amino acids: CAWSVTGGRYTQYF. The CDR3 DNA sequence: TGTGCCTGGAGTGTCACTGGGGGTCGGTATACGCAGTATTTT.

V usage is TRBV28 and J usage is TRBJ1-2; a weak D match, TRBD1 (5 bases). V shed 2 bases and J shed 7 bases, with 11 bases lying between them. The CDR3 is 13 residues long. Germline lookup yields CDR1 MDHEN and CDR2 SYDVKM. For the CDR3, the DNA is TGTGCCAGCAGTTTAACCCAGGGAAGTGGCTACACCTTC. Its translation: CASSLTQGSGYTF.

The rearrangement uses TRBV7-9 and TRBJ1-1; TRBD1 might be the D (6 bases). The CDR3 consists of 14 residues. V dropped 7 bases and J dropped 0 bases, with 12 bases sitting between them. The V gene's germline CDR1 is SEHNR and CDR2 FQNEAQ (reference sequence). The CDR3 DNA follows: TGTGCCAGCACCAAAGGGGGGTTGAACACTGAAGCTTTCTTT. Amino acids: CASTKGGLNTEAFF.

This clone showed up just once. The chain recombines TRBV6-5 with TRBJ2-7; 7 nucleotides match TRBD1. CDR1 MNHEY and CDR2 SVGAGI come from the germline V gene. The CDR3 runs 15 residues. Unmatched junction bases numbered 12, after V lost 6 bases and J lost 4 bases. The CDR3 protein is CASRALRDSYYEQYF. The CDR3 DNA is TGTGCCAGCAGGGCGCTACGGGACAGTTATTACGAGCAGTACTTC.